The T cell receptor beta chain under discussion was sequenced for a study of cytomegalovirus exposure and HLA in healthy donors. Across the whole study: Unique TCRs from HLA-typed donors, 85 million to 100 million of them, were held in an early data release. General study points: In a later analysis, TCR beta V- and J-gene trimming was associated with a missense DCLRE1C variant. Cytomegalovirus status was reportedly diagnosed by the classifier with high sensitivity and specificity. TCR beta chains numbering 164 were designated cytomegalovirus-associated.

Comments on this clone: What it recognizes is unknown.

Germline V gives CDR1 SGHAT, CDR2 FQNNGV. V lost 0 bases and J 6 bases, leaving 10 bases between the germline ends. The CDR3 loop spans 14 amino acids. The primer mix had 60 Vbeta and 13 Jbeta primers. Clones were read by immunoSEQ multiplex PCR, and TCRdb kept only the in-frame ones, dropping some. Of around 110,000 clones in the sample, 82% are singletons; the top ten hold 2% to 3%. Sequencing input: PBMCs. This TCR came from a man aged 25-40 years in good health and CMV-seropositive. This chain links TRBV11-2 with TRBJ2-3; D not resolved. Written as DNA, the CDR3 is TGTGCCAGCAGCTTAGACCTAGTTGTTGATACGCAGTATTTT. Its protein product is CASSLDLVVDTQYF.